The rows below give T cell receptor beta chains drawn from one sample of a study of OX40 agonist ivuxolimab in advanced cancers. This table comes from immunoSEQ multiplex PCR, and its TCRdb copy is limited to in-frame clones, with some not included. The data show under 110,000 clones, approximately 90% seen once. The specimen comprised CD4+ or CD8+ T cells sorted from blood, sampled in a trial of the OX40 agonist ivuxolimab. All receptors come from an adult with an advanced solid tumor such as melanoma, head and neck, liver or kidney cancer. Each CDR3 is given with its conserved first and last residue. D genes are given only for firm matches. A row's size may be missing; if present it is once, few, many or a size class.

>TRBV27|TRBJ2-4|.|TRBD1
CASSPSGTGPAKNIQYF
TGTGCCAGCAGTCCCAGTGGGACAGGGCCGGCCAAAAACATTCAGTACTTC
>TRBV29-1|TRBJ2-2|.|.
CSVEPGFANTGELFF
TGCAGCGTGGAGCCGGGGTTCGCGAACACCGGGGAGCTGTTTTTT
>TRBV19|TRBJ1-5|.|TRBD1
CASSLPFRGRDQPQHF
TGTGCCAGTAGTCTCCCCTTCAGGGGGCGCGATCAGCCCCAGCATTTT
>TRBV6-1|TRBJ2-1|.|.
CASSEKTNGGQFF
TGTGCCAGCAGTGAAAAGACGAACGGGGGGCAGTTCTTC
>TRBV29-1|TRBJ2-7|.|.
CSPVWVRGTHEQYF
TGCAGCCCCGTATGGGTTAGGGGGACCCACGAGCAGTACTTC
>TRBV18|TRBJ1-2|.|.
CASSPSATAGYTF
TGTGCCAGCTCACCGAGCGCTACGGCAGGCTACACCTTC
>TRBV6-5|TRBJ1-4|once|.
CASKENEKLFF
TGTGCCAGCAAAGAAAATGAAAAACTGTTTTTT
>TRBV7-2|TRBJ1-5|.|.
CASSRTVLSNQPQHF
TGTGCCAGCAGCCGGACAGTACTTAGCAATCAGCCCCAGCATTTT
>TRBV5-1|TRBJ1-3|few|.
CASQDTSGNTIYF
TGCGCCAGCCAGGATACCTCTGGAAACACCATATATTTT
>TRBV7-6|TRBJ1-2|.|TRBD1
CASSIGQGSGGYTF
TGTGCCAGCAGCATTGGACAGGGTAGCGGAGGCTACACCTTC
>TRBV7-9|TRBJ2-7|.|.
CASSRLGDRSYEQYF
TGTGCCAGCAGCCGACTTGGGGACCGCTCCTACGAGCAGTACTTC
>TRBV9|TRBJ1-1|.|.
CASSVGGIGVEAFF
TGTGCCAGCAGCGTAGGAGGGATCGGGGTTGAAGCTTTCTTT
>TRBV7-2|TRBJ1-5|.|.
CASSSPAGGINQPQHF
TGTGCCAGCAGCTCCCCCGCGGGGGGGATCAATCAGCCCCAGCATTTT
>TRBV21-1|TRBJ2-5|.|.
CASIIKGPQGETQYF
TGTGCCAGCATCATCAAAGGGCCTCAGGGGGAGACCCAGTACTTC
>TRBV7-9|TRBJ2-2|.|TRBD1
CASSKGQGGTGELFF
TGTGCCAGCAGCAAGGGACAGGGAGGCACCGGGGAGCTGTTTTTT
>TRBV4-1|TRBJ1-5|.|.
CASSQDKRSDSNQPQHF
TGCGCCAGCAGCCAAGATAAGAGATCGGACAGCAATCAGCCCCAGCATTTT
>TRBV27|TRBJ1-5|.|TRBD1
CASSFDRGYYQPQHF
TGTGCCAGCAGTTTTGACAGGGGATATTATCAGCCCCAGCATTTT
>TRBV7-2|TRBJ1-1|.|.
CASSLRMNTEAFF
TGTGCCAGCAGCTTAAGGATGAACACTGAAGCTTTCTTT
>TRBV29-1|TRBJ2-3|.|.
CSVIRDLGTDTQYF
TGCAGCGTAATCCGGGACTTAGGCACAGATACGCAGTATTTT
>TRBV9|TRBJ1-2|.|TRBD1
CASSVRGTGASNYGYTF
TGTGCCAGCAGCGTGCGTGGGACAGGGGCCTCTAACTATGGCTACACCTTC
>TRBV14|TRBJ2-7|.|TRBD1
CASSLLDRGLYEQYF
TGTGCCAGCAGCCTCCTGGACAGGGGGCTATACGAGCAGTACTTC
>TRBV9|TRBJ2-7|.|.
CASSVGPIVDRSPLEQYF
TGTGCCAGCAGCGTAGGCCCGATTGTGGATCGGAGCCCCCTCGAGCAGTACTTC
>TRBV7-9|TRBJ1-5|.|TRBD1
CASSLGGQGNQPQHF
TGTGCCAGCAGCTTGGGCGGACAGGGCAATCAGCCCCAGCATTTT
>TRBV6-6|TRBJ1-1|.|.
CASSYTGENTEAFF
TGTGCCAGCAGTTATACCGGGGAGAACACTGAAGCTTTCTTT
>TRBV7-3|TRBJ1-1|.|.
CASSSHEGTEAFF
TGTGCCAGCAGCTCCCACGAGGGCACTGAAGCTTTCTTT
>TRBV5-6|TRBJ2-5|.|TRBD2
CASSPGTRRGGGETQYF
TGTGCCAGCAGCCCTGGGACTAGGCGGGGCGGAGGTGAGACCCAGTACTTC
>TRBV28|TRBJ1-6|.|TRBD1
CASSSAQPDRINSPLHF
TGTGCCAGCAGCTCGGCCCAGCCGGACAGGATCAATTCACCCCTCCACTTT
>TRBV5-1|TRBJ1-1|.|TRBD1
CASRRDSGPGTEAFF
TGCGCCAGCAGGAGGGACAGCGGTCCTGGTACTGAAGCTTTCTTT
>TRBV5-1|TRBJ1-1|.|TRBD1
CASSSGTGDGDTEAFF
TGCGCCAGCAGTTCCGGGACAGGGGATGGGGACACTGAAGCTTTCTTT
>TRBV6-5|TRBJ1-5|.|.
CASSYGDSNQPQHF
TGTGCCAGCAGTTACGGCGATAGCAATCAGCCCCAGCATTTT
>TRBV28|TRBJ2-7|.|TRBD1
CASSFSGGRGTYEQYF
TGTGCCAGCAGTTTCTCAGGGGGCAGAGGGACCTACGAGCAGTACTTC